Sequencing of this T cell receptor beta chain was carried out in a study of blood T cell repertoires in COVID-19. As originally analysed: Using reference gene primer amplification, nucleated cell counts were estimated. TCRdb's copy holds only in-frame clones and misses some; the assay was immunoSEQ multiplex PCR. V, J and clone size are taken as reported in that table, and D and trimming were inferred from the DNA itself. The top ten clones hold 8.3% of a sample with around 150,000 clones, roughly 85% of them seen once. One Seattle source followed patients from active infection through their disease course. The CDR3 totals 16 residues. CDR1 is SGHRS, CDR2 YFSETQ, per germline. V gave up 2 bases and J gave up 6 bases; unmatched junction bases: 6.

The clonotype originates from a woman aged 60-70 years with COVID-19, enrolled during active disease. Specimen: peripheral blood. The V gene is TRBV5-1, the J gene TRBJ2-1; 12 bases agree with TRBD1. CDR3 sequence: CASSLTGTGGFNEQFF. DNA of the CDR3: TGCGCCAGCAGCTTAACCGGGACAGGGGGCTTCAATGAGCAGTTCTTC.